This T cell receptor beta chain is from a study of blood T cell repertoires in COVID-19. About the research overall: Spain, Italy and the United States supplied samples that represented acute and convalescent COVID-19.

Some clones are missing from TCRdb's copy, which holds only in-frame ones; the method was immunoSEQ multiplex PCR. This table has roughly 270,000 clones, 82% appearing once. In the 2 weeks before study entry, exposed participants met a COVID-19 case, which was PCR-confirmed or clinician-diagnosed. Sequencing was performed on PBMCs or T cells enriched from blood (not recorded which). This TCR was sampled from a man in his forties who had been exposed to COVID-19.

The CDR3 DNA reads as TGTGCCAGCAGCTTGACTGAGGTTCAGTATGGCTACACCTTC. Translating gives CASSLTEVQYGYTF. The chain combines TRBV5-6 with TRBJ1-2; D remains unclear. The CDR3 totals 14 residues. Per germline, CDR1 SGHDT and CDR2 YYEEEE. Between the trimmed V and J ends, which lost 1 base and 5 bases, there was a span of 12 bases.